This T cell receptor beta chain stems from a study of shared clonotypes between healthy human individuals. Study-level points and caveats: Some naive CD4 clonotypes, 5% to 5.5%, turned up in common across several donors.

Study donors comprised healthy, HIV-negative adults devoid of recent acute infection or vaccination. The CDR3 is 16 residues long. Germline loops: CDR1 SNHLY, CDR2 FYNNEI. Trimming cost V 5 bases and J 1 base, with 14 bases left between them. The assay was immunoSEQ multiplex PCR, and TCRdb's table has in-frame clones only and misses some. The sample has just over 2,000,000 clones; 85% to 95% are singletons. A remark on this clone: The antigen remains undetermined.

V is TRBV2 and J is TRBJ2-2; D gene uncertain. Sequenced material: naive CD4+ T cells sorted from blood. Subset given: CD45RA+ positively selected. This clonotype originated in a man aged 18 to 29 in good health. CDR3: CASSPLKSENTGELFF. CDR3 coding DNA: TGTGCCAGCAGTCCCCTTAAAAGTGAGAACACCGGGGAGCTGTTTTTT.